The 20 T cell receptor beta chains below were found in one sample sequenced in a study of T cell repertoires in cytomegalovirus infection. TCRdb fed the reads into MiXCR, producing one record per CDR3 protein. The sample includes 200,000 or so distinct CDR3 sequences, about 30% of them seen just once. Sequencing was performed on PBMCs. The receptor source for this set is a human donor in good health (CMV status not recorded). Some clones in this sample may be carry-over from other donors' samples.

This clonotype was detected many times. V gene TRBV12-3 or TRBV12-4 combines with J gene TRBJ2-2; the match to TRBD1 covers 8 bases. J lost 3 bases, V lost 5 bases, and 14 bases had no gene match. The CDR3 consists of 18 residues. CDR3 nucleotide sequence: TGTGCCAGCAGTCGGCCGGGGGCAGGGGGCTGGGACACCGGGGAGCTGTTTTTT. Translation gives CASSRPGAGGWDTGELFF.

This clonotype came up a few times. The genes are TRBV2 and TRBJ1-1; D unresolved. Germline-derived CDR1 and CDR2 are SNHLY and FYNNEI. The CDR3 has 14 residues. The ends were cut back, 6 bases at V and 3 bases at J, with 14 bases in the middle. The CDR3 spells CASSQPGSYTEAFF. DNA for the CDR3: TGTGCCAGCAGCCAACCGGGGTCGTACACTGAAGCTTTCTTT.

This clonotype has just a few counts. CDR3 sequence (DNA): TGTGCCAGCAGTTTAGAGTTGGGGGACACTCCGAAGGACACCAATCAGCCCCAGCATTTT. Translation gives CASSLELGDTPKDTNQPQHF. This sequence joins TRBV12-3 or TRBV12-4 and TRBJ1-5; a weak D match, TRBD1 (6 bases). The CDR3 is made up of 20 amino acids. V lost 1 base, J lost 3 bases, and 25 bases lay in between.

Concerning this clonotype itself: Germline is not matched at one junction end, which may reflect a read error. This chain links TRBV2 with TRBJ2-3, with D maybe TRBD2 (7 bases). The length of the CDR3 is 13 residues. Germline V gene sequence: CDR1 SNHLY, CDR2 FYNNEI. The CDR3 loop is CASRPGGTDTPYF. CDR3 bases: TGTGCCAGCAGGCCGGGGGGCACAGATACGCCGTATTTT. Looking up the rest from reference TRBV2 and TRBJ2-3 gives the full variable domain: EPEVTQTPSHQVTQMGQEVILRCVPISNHLYFYWYRQILGQKVEFLVSFYNNEISEKSEIFDDQFSVERPDGSNFTLKIRSTKLEDSAMYFCASRPGGTDTPYFGPGTRLTVL.

V gene TRBV5-6 combines with J gene TRBJ2-5, with 8 bases aligning to TRBD2. J lost 5 bases, V lost 4 bases, and 10 bases had no gene match. The CDR3 length is 15 residues. Germline V gene lookup returns CDR1 SGHDT and CDR2 YYEEEE. The CDR3 loop is CASSAGGREGETQYF. The CDR3 nucleotides read TGTGCCAGCAGCGCGGGGGGCAGGGAGGGGGAGACCCAGTACTTC.

This sequence joins TRBV7-8 and TRBJ2-7; D gene uncertain. The germline V and J ends were trimmed by 2 bases and 1 base, with 15 bases remaining between them. The CDR3 is 16 residues long. Germline values: CDR1 SGHVS, CDR2 FQNEAQ. The DNA of the CDR3 is TGTGCCAGCAGCTTATTAGGGAACAGAGTTTCCTACGAGCAGTACTTC. Protein sequence: CASSLLGNRVSYEQYF.

At least ten counts were recorded for this clonotype. Written as DNA, the CDR3 is TGTGCCAGCAGTTTAGACGGGACGGCAAACACCGGGGAGCTGTTTTTT. This translates into CASSLDGTANTGELFF. The chain links TRBV12-3 or TRBV12-4 to TRBJ2-2; D is possibly TRBD1 or TRBD2 (5 bases each). The V and J ends lost 1 base and 2 bases respectively, with 11 bases between them. The CDR3 is made up of 16 amino acids.

The genes are TRBV6-5 and TRBJ1-2; no definite D call. The ends were cut back, 0 bases at V and 1 base at J, with 9 bases in the middle. The CDR3 is made up of 15 amino acids. CDR1 MNHEY and CDR2 SVGAGI come from the germline V gene. The CDR3 is CASSYSGYNNYGYTF. The CDR3 DNA is TGTGCCAGCAGTTACTCAGGGTATAATAACTATGGCTACACCTTC.

This clonotype came up many times. V gene TRBV6-2 or TRBV6-3 combines with J gene TRBJ1-1, with TRBD1 as a possible D gene (5 bases). The CDR3 has 15 residues. Trimming took 5 bases from V and 0 from J, leaving 13 bases between them. CDR1 and CDR2 (germline): MNHEY, SVGEGT. CDR3 amino acids: CASSPIDSLNTEAFF. Written as DNA, the CDR3 is TGTGCCAGCAGTCCGATCGACAGCCTGAACACTGAAGCTTTCTTT.

The chain is built from TRBV7-3 and TRBJ2-3; D is ambiguous. Germline CDR1 and CDR2: SGHTA and FQGTGA. The CDR3 covers 13 residues. The V and J ends lost 2 bases and 8 bases respectively, with 11 bases between them. The CDR3 loop is CASSLPPLSTQYF. In DNA, the CDR3 is TGTGCCAGCAGCTTACCCCCTCTATCTACGCAGTATTTT.

The chain is built from TRBV9 and TRBJ1-2; D uncertain. V gave up 5 bases and J gave up 8 bases, with 25 bases separating them. Germline values: CDR1 SGDLS, CDR2 YYNGEE. This CDR3 region has 16 residues. The DNA for the CDR3 is TGTGCCAGCAGTTCCACCTCCGGGAACCCCGTGCGGGGCTACACCTTC. Its protein is CASSSTSGNPVRGYTF.

The chain carries TRBV11-2 and TRBJ1-1; D is uncertain. From germline, CDR1 is SGHAT and CDR2 FQNNGV. V lost 3 bases, J lost 5 bases, and 19 bases lay in between. This CDR3 has 16 amino acids. CDR3 nucleotide sequence: TGTGCCAGCAGCTTTTTCTCCTGGGCGCTGGGGACTGAAGCTTTCTTT. Its protein product is CASSFFSWALGTEAFF.

This clonotype appeared a few times. This chain links TRBV20-1 with TRBJ1-1; TRBD1 is a possible D gene (6 bases). CDR3 size: 13 residues. In germline, CDR1 is DFQATT, CDR2 SNEGSKA (reference sequence). V was shortened by 6 bases and J by 6 bases, with 17 bases between the two germline ends. CDR3 sequence: CSARGPQGAEAFF. The CDR3 bases are TGCAGTGCCAGGGGTCCCCAAGGGGCTGAAGCTTTCTTT.

The rearrangement joins TRBV12-3 or TRBV12-4 to TRBJ2-5; 9 nucleotides line up with TRBD1. This CDR3 comprises 13 residues. With V trimmed by 8 bases and J by 4 bases, 5 bases remained unmatched. The CDR3 protein is CASLRTGAETQYF. In DNA form, the CDR3 reads TGTGCCAGCCTACGGACAGGGGCAGAGACCCAGTACTTC.

This chain links TRBV7-2 with TRBJ1-2; D is unclear. Trimming removed 0 bases from V and 5 bases from J, with 4 bases in between. The germline V gene has CDR1 SGHTA and CDR2 FQGNSA. The CDR3 spans 12 residues. The CDR3 loop reads CASSLATYGYTF. CDR3 in DNA: TGTGCCAGCAGCTTAGCCACATATGGCTACACCTTC.

This clonotype was seen more than once but under ten times. The chain has TRBV2 and TRBJ2-1, with 11 bases matching TRBD2. Germline assignment: CDR1 SNHLY and CDR2 FYNNEI. Trimming took 8 bases from V and 2 from J; bases not matched to a gene: 2. CDR3 length: 14 amino acids. Written as DNA, the CDR3 is TGTGCCAGCGGGGGACTAGCGGCCTACAATGAGCAGTTCTTC. This gives the protein CASGGLAAYNEQFF.

This clonotype was counted ten times or more. V usage is TRBV2 and J usage is TRBJ2-1, with D perhaps TRBD2 (5 bases). The CDR3 runs 16 residues. V shed 4 bases and J shed 0 bases, with 13 bases lying between them. Germline CDR1 is SNHLY and CDR2 is FYNNEI. CDR3 nucleotides: TGTGCCAGCAGTGGTCACGGGGATAGCTCCTACAATGAGCAGTTCTTC. Its translation is CASSGHGDSSYNEQFF.

This clonotype has just a few counts. The chain joins TRBV5-1 to TRBJ1-1; 7 positions agree with TRBD1. The CDR3 contains 15 residues. Losses at the gene ends were 4 bases for V and 0 bases for J; bases not matched to a gene: 6. The V gene's germline CDR1 is SGHRS and CDR2 YFSETQ. CDR3: CASSTGDPMNTEAFF. DNA for the CDR3: TGCGCCAGCAGCACAGGGGACCCCATGAACACTGAAGCTTTCTTT.

The chain is built from TRBV25-1 and TRBJ1-2, with 9 positions matching TRBD1. This CDR3 has 14 amino acids. From germline, CDR1 is MGHDK and CDR2 SYGVNS. The V segment lost 3 bases and the J segment 2 bases; nucleotides outside the gene matches: 1. The CDR3 sequence is CASSDGQGNYGYTF. CDR3 DNA sequence: TGTGCCAGCAGTGACGGACAGGGGAACTATGGCTACACCTTC.

The chain employs TRBV7-3 and TRBJ2-7; D possibly corresponds to TRBD2 (6 bases). This CDR3 spans 15 amino acids. Trimming removed 3 bases from V and 4 bases from J, with 16 bases in between. The V gene's germline CDR1 is SGHTA and CDR2 FQGTGA. This CDR3 reads CASSFHMGGKYEQYF. The CDR3 region has the DNA TGTGCCAGCAGCTTCCATATGGGCGGGAAATACGAGCAGTACTTC. The full variable domain, in which reference TRBV7-3 and TRBJ2-7 provide the parts outside the CDR3, is GAGVSQTPSNKVTEKGKYVELRCDPISGHTALYWYRQSLGQGPEFLIYFQGTGAADDSGLPNDRFFAVRPEGSVSTLKIQRTERGDSAVYLCASSFHMGGKYEQYFGPGTRLTVT.